Below are 6 T cell receptor beta chains sequenced from a single sample in a study of blood T cell repertoires in COVID-19. Clones were read by immunoSEQ multiplex PCR, and TCRdb kept only the in-frame ones, dropping some. Counted here are some 64,000 clones, roughly 80% occurring once; the ten biggest clones make up approximately 18%. Specimen: peripheral blood. These receptors were obtained from a man aged 55 to 70 with acute or convalescent COVID-19.

The V and J genes are TRBV11-2 and TRBJ2-7; D is possibly TRBD2 (5 bases). Germline V gene lookup returns CDR1 SGHAT and CDR2 FQNNGV. Trimming cost V 5 bases and J 4 bases, with 12 bases left between them. The CDR3 is 13 amino acids. CDR3 sequence (DNA): TGTGCCAGCAGCCCAACGGGCGGGTACGAGCAGTACTTC. It specifies CASSPTGGYEQYF.

The genes are TRBV13 and TRBJ2-1; maybe TRBD2 (6 bases). V lost 1 base and J 12 bases, leaving 10 bases between the germline ends. Germline V gene data show CDR1 as PRHDT and CDR2 as FYEKMQ (reference sequence). This CDR3 is built from 12 residues. DNA of the CDR3: TGTGCCAGCAGCTTAGCATGGGAGGCGCAGTTCTTC. As protein: CASSLAWEAQFF. Filled out from reference TRBV13 and TRBJ2-1, the complete variable domain reads AAGVIQSPRHLIKEKRETATLKCYPIPRHDTVYWYQQGPGQDPQFLISFYEKMQSDKGSIPDRFSAQQFSDYHSELNMSSLELGDSALYFCASSLAWEAQFFGPGTRLTVL.

The chain couples TRBV7-6 to TRBJ2-5; the match to TRBD2 covers 7 bases. The germline gives CDR1 SGHVS, CDR2 FNYEAQ. The CDR3 spans 15 residues. V trimming: 4 bases; J trimming: 0 bases; junction bases outside the gene matches: 5. The CDR3 loop is CASSSYSGYQETQYF. CDR3 DNA sequence: TGTGCCAGCAGCTCTTATAGCGGGTACCAAGAGACCCAGTACTTC.

This chain connects TRBV6-8 to TRBJ2-1; 8 nucleotides agree with TRBD2. J lost 7 bases, V lost 2 bases, and 22 bases had no gene match. The CDR3 contains 20 residues. Germline CDR1 and CDR2: MNHGY and SAAAGT. CDR3 residues: CASSYPPGLGGDFWRNEQFF. CDR3 DNA: TGTGCCAGCAGTTACCCCCCGGGACTAGGAGGTGATTTTTGGAGGAATGAGCAGTTCTTC.

The chain is built from TRBV19 and TRBJ2-5, with 12 bases identical to TRBD2. CDR3 length equals 16 residues. The germline CDR1 and CDR2 sequences are LNHDA and SQIVND (reference sequence). Trimming removed 5 bases from V and 5 bases from J; junction bases left unmatched: 9. This chain's CDR3 is CASSVQGTSGLETQYF. CDR3 in DNA: TGTGCCAGTAGTGTCCAAGGGACTAGCGGGTTGGAGACCCAGTACTTC. Using reference TRBV19 and TRBJ2-5 for the parts outside the CDR3, the full variable domain is DGGITQSPKYLFRKEGQNVTLSCEQNLNHDAMYWYRQDPGQGLRLIYYSQIVNDFQKGDIAEGYSVSREKKESFPLTVTSAQKNPTAFYLCASSVQGTSGLETQYFGPGTRLLVL.

The rearrangement joins TRBV5-1 to TRBJ2-5; D might be TRBD1 (6 bases). CDR3 length: 14 residues. V shed 1 base and J shed 1 base, with 8 bases lying between them. CDR1 is SGHRS, CDR2 YFSETQ, per germline. The CDR3 DNA follows: TGCGCCAGCAGCTTGTCAGGGGCCCAAGAGACCCAGTACTTC. It yields the protein CASSLSGAQETQYF.